This TCR beta chain came from a study of CD4 T cells in relation to SARS-CoV-2 and coronaviruses. Across the whole study: TCR beta CDR3s were sequenced after roughly 10-day antigen culture of PBMCs.

Germline CDR1 is SGHTA and CDR2 is FQGNSA. CDR3 length equals 13 residues. Trimming shortened V by 5 bases and J by 1 base, and 8 bases separated the two germline ends. Before the COVID-19 pandemic, during about 2010-2019, CD4+ T cells were taken from unexposed donors. Isolation of CD4+ T cells took place after nine to ten days in culture. As cell numbers allowed, unexposed-donor CD4+ T cells faced SARS-CoV-2 S/N and four cold-coronavirus spikes. Concerning this clone itself: Its antigen remains unidentified.

Sequencing used immunoSEQ multiplex PCR; TCRdb keeps in-frame clones, though not all of them. Here the sample spans 20,000 or so clones, about 80% being singletons. The chain links TRBV7-2 to TRBJ2-5; D is possibly TRBD1 or TRBD2 (5 bases each). This sequence was found in a human donor in good health. The sequencing sample was made of CD4+ T cells from PBMCs, cultured in vitro. CDR3 coding DNA: TGTGCCAGCAGCCGGGACCCCCAAGAGACCCAGTACTTC. Encoded protein: CASSRDPQETQYF.